The source of this TCR beta chain is a study of T cells in Graves' hyperthyroidism and ophthalmopathy. The CDR3 extends over 14 amino acids. V shed 6 bases and J 5 bases; nucleotides not matched to a gene: 10. Germline V gene sequence: CDR1 SNHLY, CDR2 FYNNEI. The investigators amplified TCR beta CDR3 regions from RNA transcripts. Primed by the HTBI set, a first-round RT-PCR was run on the TCR CDR3. TCRdb recomputed calls from the multiplex PCR reads with MiXCR, one row per CDR3 protein. Here the sample spans hundreds of thousands of distinct CDR3 sequences, roughly 21% being singletons. This clonotype has only a few counts.

The rearrangement links TRBV2 to TRBJ2-7; 7 bases are a match to TRBD2. The sample was blood. The source is a middle-aged man with Graves' ophthalmopathy. The CDR3 nucleotides are TGTGCCAGCAGGCAGCGGGACCTTGAAAACGAGCAGTACTTC. It specifies CASRQRDLENEQYF. The full variable domain, its missing parts supplied by reference TRBV2 and TRBJ2-7, is EPEVTQTPSHQVTQMGQEVILRCVPISNHLYFYWYRQILGQKVEFLVSFYNNEISEKSEIFDDQFSVERPDGSNFTLKIRSTKLEDSAMYFCASRQRDLENEQYFGPGTRLTVT.